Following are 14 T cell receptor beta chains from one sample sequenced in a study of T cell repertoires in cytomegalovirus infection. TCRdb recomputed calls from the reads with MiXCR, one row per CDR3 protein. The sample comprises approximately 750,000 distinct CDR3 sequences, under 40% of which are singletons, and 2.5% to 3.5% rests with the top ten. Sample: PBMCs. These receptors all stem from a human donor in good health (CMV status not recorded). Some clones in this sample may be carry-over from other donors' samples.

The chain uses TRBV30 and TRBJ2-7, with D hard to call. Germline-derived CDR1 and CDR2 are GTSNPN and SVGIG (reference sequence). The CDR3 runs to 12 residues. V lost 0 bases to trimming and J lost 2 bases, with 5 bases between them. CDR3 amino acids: CAWSVDTYEQYF. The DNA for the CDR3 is TGTGCCTGGAGTGTGGATACCTACGAGCAGTACTTC.

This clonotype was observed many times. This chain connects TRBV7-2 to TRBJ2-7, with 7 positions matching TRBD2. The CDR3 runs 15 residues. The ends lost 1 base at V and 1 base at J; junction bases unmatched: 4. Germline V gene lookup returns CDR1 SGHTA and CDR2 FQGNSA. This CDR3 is CASSLVGGLSYEQYF. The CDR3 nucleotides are TGTGCCAGCAGCTTAGTGGGAGGGCTATCCTACGAGCAGTACTTC.

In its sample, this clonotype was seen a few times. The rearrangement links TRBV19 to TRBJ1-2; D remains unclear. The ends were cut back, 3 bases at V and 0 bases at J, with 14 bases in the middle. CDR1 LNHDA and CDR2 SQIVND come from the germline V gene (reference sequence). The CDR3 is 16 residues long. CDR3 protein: CASSILGQAANYGYTF. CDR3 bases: TGTGCCAGTAGTATTCTCGGGCAAGCAGCTAACTATGGCTACACCTTC.

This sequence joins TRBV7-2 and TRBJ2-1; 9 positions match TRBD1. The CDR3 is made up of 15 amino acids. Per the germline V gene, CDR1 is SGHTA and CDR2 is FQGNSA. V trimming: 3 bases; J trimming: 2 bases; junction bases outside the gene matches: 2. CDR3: CASSLGTGPYNEQFF. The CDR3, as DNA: TGTGCCAGCAGCTTGGGGACAGGGCCCTACAATGAGCAGTTCTTC.

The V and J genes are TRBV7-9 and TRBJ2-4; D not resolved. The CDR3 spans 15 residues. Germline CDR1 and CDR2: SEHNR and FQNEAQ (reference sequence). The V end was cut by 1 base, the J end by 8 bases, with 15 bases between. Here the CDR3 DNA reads TGTGCCAGCAGCTTAGAGGGCCAGTTTCGAGACATTCAGTACTTC. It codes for CASSLEGQFRDIQYF.

CDR3 DNA: TGTGCCACATGCCGGGGGGGAAACACTGAAGCTTTCTTT. Protein product: CATCRGGNTEAFF. V usage is TRBV25-1 and J usage is TRBJ1-1; tentatively, D is TRBD1 (5 bases). The CDR3 is made up of 13 amino acids. Germline V gene lookup returns CDR1 MGHDK and CDR2 SYGVNS. V shed 10 bases and J shed 2 bases, with 14 bases lying between them. Full variable domain (rest looked up from reference TRBV25-1 and TRBJ1-1): EADIYQTPRYLVIGTGKKITLECSQTMGHDKMYWYQQDPGMELHLIHYSYGVNSTEKGDLSSESTVSRIRTEHFPLTLESARPSHTSQYLCATCRGGNTEAFFGQGTRLTVV.

CDR3 amino acids: CASSRIGITGELFF. CDR3 nucleotides: TGCGCCAGCAGTCGAATCGGGATTACCGGGGAGCTGTTTTTT. The V and J genes are TRBV10-2 and TRBJ2-2; tentatively, D is TRBD2 (5 bases). The germline CDR1 and CDR2 sequences are WSHSY and SAAADI. Trimming removed 5 bases from V and 5 bases from J, with 12 bases in between. This CDR3 has 14 amino acids.

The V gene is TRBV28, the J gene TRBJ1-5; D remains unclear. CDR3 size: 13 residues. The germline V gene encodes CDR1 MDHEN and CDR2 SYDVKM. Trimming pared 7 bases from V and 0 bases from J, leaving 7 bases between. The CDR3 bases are TGTGCCAGCATTGGAGATAGCAATCAGCCCCAGCATTTT. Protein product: CASIGDSNQPQHF.

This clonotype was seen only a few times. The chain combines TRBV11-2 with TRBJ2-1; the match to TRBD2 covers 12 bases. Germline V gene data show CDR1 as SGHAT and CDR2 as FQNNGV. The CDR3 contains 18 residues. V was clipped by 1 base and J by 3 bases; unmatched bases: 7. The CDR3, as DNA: TGTGCCAGCAGCTTAGCCGGACTAGCGGGAATTCTCTACAATGAGCAGTTCTTC. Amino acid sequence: CASSLAGLAGILYNEQFF.

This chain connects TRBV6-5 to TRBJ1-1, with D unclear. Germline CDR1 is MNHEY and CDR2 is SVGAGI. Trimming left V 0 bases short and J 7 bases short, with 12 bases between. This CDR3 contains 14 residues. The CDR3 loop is CASSYSTRRGEAFF. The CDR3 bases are TGTGCCAGCAGTTACTCGACCAGGCGGGGTGAAGCTTTCTTT.

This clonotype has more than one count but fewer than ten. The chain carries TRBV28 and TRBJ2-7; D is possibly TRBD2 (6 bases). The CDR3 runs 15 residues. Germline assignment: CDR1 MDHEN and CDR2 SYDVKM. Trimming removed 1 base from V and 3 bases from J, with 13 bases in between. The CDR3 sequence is CASSLLTGEGYEQYF. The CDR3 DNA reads TGTGCCAGCAGTTTATTGACGGGAGAAGGCTACGAGCAGTACTTC.

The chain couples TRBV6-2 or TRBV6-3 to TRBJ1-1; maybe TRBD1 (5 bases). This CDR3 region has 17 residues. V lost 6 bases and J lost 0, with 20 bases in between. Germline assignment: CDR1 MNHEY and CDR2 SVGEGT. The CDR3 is CASSPRGENFMNTEAFF. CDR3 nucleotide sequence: TGTGCCAGCAGCCCCCGGGGCGAGAACTTCATGAACACTGAAGCTTTCTTT.

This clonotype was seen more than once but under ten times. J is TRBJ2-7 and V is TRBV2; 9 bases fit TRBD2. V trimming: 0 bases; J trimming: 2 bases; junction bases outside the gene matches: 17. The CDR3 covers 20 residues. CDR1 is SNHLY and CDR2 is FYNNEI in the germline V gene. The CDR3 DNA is TGTGCCAGCAGTGAAGCGGGGGGCGGCGGGAGGGCACTTATTCCCTACGAGCAGTACTTC. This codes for CASSEAGGGGRALIPYEQYF.

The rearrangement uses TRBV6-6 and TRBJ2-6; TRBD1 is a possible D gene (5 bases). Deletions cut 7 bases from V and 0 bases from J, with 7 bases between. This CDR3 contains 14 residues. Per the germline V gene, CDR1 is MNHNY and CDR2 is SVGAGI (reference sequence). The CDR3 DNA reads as TGTGCCAGCACACAGGTCTCTGGGGCCAACGTCCTGACTTTC. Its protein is CASTQVSGANVLTF.